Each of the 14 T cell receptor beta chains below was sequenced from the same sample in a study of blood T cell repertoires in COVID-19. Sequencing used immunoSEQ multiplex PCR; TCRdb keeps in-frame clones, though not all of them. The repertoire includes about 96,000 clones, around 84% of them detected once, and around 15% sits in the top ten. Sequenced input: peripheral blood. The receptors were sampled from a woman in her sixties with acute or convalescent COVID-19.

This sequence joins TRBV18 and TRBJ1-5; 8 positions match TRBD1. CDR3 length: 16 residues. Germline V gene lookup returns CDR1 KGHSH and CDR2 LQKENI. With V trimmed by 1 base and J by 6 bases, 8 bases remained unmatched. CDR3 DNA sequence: TGTGCCAGCTCACCACTTCAGGGGGCTTCGGGTCAGCCCCAGCATTTT. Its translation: CASSPLQGASGQPQHF.

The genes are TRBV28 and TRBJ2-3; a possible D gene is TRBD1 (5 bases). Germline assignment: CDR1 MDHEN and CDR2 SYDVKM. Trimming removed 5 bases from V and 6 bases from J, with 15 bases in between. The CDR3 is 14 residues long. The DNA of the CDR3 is TGTGCCAGCAGTCCAGGGTATCCCCTCGATACGCAGTATTTT. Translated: CASSPGYPLDTQYF.

The CDR3 DNA is TGTGCCAGCCCTACCAGCGGGGGGCCCCACGAGCAGTACTTC. It yields the protein CASPTSGGPHEQYF. V and J are TRBV3-1 (or the pseudogene TRBV3-2) and TRBJ2-7; TRBD2 matches at 9 bases. The V gene's germline CDR1 is LGHDT and CDR2 YNNKEL (reference sequence). The length of the CDR3 is 14 residues. Trimming removed 8 bases from V and 5 bases from J; junction bases left unmatched: 10.

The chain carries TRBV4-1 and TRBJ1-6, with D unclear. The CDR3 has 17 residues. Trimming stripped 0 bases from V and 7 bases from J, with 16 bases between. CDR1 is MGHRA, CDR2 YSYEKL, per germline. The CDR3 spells CASSQDNTVQANSPLHF. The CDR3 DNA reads TGCGCCAGCAGCCAAGATAACACAGTCCAGGCCAATTCACCCCTCCACTTT.

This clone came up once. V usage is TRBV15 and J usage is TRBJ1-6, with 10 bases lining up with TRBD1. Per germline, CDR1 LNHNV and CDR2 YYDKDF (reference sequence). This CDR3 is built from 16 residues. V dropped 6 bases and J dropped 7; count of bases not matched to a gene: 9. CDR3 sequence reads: CATRLGQGPRNSPLHF. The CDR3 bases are TGTGCCACCAGGTTGGGACAGGGGCCCCGAAATTCACCCCTCCACTTT.

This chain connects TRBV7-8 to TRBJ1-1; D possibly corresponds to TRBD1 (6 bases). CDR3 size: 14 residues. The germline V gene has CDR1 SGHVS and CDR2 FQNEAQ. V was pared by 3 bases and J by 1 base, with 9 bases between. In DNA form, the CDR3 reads TGTGCCAGCAGCTTCTCGACAGGGAACACTGAAGCTTTCTTT. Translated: CASSFSTGNTEAFF.

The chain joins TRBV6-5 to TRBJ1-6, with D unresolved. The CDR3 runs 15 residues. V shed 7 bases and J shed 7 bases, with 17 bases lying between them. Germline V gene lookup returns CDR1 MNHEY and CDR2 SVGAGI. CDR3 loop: CASTIREGVNSPLHF. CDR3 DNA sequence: TGTGCCAGCACCATACGCGAGGGCGTCAATTCACCCCTCCACTTT.

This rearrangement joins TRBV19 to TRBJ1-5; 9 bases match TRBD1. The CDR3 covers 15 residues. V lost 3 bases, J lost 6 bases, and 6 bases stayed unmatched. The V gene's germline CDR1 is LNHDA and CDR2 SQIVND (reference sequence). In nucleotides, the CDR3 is TGTGCCAGTAGTATGGGGACAGGGATGGTTCAGCCCCAGCATTTT. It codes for CASSMGTGMVQPQHF. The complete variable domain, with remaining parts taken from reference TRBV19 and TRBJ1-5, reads DGGITQSPKYLFRKEGQNVTLSCEQNLNHDAMYWYRQDPGQGLRLIYYSQIVNDFQKGDIAEGYSVSREKKESFPLTVTSAQKNPTAFYLCASSMGTGMVQPQHFGDGTRLSIL.

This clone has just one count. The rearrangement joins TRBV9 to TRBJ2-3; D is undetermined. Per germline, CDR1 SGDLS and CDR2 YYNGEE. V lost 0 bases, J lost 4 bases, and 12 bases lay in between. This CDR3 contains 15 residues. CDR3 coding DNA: TGTGCCAGCAGCGTAGCTCGGCTAGTTGCAGATACGCAGTATTTT. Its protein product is CASSVARLVADTQYF.

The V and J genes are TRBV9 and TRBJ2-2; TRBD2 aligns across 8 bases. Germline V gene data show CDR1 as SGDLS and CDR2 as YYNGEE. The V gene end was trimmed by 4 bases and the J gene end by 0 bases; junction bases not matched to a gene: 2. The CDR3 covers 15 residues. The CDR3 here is CASSISGANTGELFF. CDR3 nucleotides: TGTGCCAGCAGCATTAGCGGGGCGAACACCGGGGAGCTGTTTTTT.

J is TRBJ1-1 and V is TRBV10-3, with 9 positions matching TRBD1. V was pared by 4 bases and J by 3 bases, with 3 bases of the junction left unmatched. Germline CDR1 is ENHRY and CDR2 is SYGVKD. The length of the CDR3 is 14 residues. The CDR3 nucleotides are TGTGCCATCAGTGCGAGGACAGGGGACACTGAAGCTTTCTTT. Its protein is CAISARTGDTEAFF.

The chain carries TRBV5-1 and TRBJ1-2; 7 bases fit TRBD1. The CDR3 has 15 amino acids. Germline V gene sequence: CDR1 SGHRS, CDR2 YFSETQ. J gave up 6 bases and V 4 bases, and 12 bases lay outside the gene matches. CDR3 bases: TGCGCCAGCAGCCTCCGACAGGGTGCCTGGGATGGCTACACCTTC. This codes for CASSLRQGAWDGYTF.

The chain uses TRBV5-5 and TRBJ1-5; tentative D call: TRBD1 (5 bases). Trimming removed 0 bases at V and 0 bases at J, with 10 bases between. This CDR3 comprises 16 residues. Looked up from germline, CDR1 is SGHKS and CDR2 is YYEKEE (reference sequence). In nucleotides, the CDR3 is TGTGCCAGCAGCTTGGGCGGGGGACCTAGCAATCAGCCCCAGCATTTT. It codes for CASSLGGGPSNQPQHF.

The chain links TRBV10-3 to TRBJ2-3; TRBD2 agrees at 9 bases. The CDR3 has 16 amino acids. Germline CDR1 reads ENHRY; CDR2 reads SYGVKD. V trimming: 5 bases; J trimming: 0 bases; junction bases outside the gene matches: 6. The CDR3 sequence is CAISLAGRPSTDTQYF. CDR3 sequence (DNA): TGTGCCATCAGTCTAGCGGGGCGACCTAGCACAGATACGCAGTATTTT.